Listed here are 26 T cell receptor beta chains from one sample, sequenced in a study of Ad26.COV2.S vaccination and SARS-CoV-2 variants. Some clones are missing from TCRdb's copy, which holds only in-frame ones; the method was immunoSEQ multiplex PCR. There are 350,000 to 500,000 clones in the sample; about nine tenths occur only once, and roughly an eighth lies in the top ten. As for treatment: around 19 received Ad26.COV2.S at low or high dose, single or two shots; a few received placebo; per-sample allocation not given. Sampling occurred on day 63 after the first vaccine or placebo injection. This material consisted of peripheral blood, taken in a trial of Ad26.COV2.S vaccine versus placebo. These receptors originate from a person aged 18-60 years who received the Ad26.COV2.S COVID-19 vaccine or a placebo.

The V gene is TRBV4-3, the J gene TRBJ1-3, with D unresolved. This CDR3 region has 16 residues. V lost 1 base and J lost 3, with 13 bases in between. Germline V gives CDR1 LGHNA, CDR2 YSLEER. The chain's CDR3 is CASSQVIQAYGNTIYF. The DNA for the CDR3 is TGCGCCAGCAGCCAAGTTATCCAGGCTTATGGAAACACCATATATTTT.

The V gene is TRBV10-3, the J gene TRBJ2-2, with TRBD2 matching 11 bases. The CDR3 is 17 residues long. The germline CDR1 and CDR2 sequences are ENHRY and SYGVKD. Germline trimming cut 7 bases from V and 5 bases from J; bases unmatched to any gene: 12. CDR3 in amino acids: CAITRGLAEARTGELFF. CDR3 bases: TGTGCCATCACCCGGGGACTAGCGGAGGCGAGGACCGGGGAGCTGTTTTTT.

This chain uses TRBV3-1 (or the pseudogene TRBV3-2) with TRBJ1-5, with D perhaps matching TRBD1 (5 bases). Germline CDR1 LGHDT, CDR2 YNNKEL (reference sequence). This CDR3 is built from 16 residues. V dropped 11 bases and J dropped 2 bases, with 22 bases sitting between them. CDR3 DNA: TGTGCCGGAGACGCGGGGGGGAGGGAAGGCAATCAGCCCCAGCATTTT. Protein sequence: CAGDAGGREGNQPQHF.

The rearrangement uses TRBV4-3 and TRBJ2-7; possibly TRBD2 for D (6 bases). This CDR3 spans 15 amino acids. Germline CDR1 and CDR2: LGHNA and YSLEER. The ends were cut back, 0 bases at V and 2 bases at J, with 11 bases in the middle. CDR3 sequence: CASSQENREPYEQYF. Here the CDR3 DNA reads TGCGCCAGCAGCCAAGAAAATCGGGAGCCCTACGAGCAGTACTTC.

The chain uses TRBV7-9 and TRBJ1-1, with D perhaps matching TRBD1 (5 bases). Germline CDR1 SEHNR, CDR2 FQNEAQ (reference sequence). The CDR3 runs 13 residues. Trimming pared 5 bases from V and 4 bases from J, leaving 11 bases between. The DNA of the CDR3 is TGTGCCAGCAGCAGTGGTGGGGGCACTGAAGCTTTCTTT. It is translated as CASSSGGGTEAFF.

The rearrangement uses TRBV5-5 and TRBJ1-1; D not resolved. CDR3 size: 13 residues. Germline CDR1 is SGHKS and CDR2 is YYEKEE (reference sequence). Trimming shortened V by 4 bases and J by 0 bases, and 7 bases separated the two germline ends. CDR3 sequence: CASSPFMNTEAFF. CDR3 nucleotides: TGTGCCAGCAGCCCTTTCATGAACACTGAAGCTTTCTTT.

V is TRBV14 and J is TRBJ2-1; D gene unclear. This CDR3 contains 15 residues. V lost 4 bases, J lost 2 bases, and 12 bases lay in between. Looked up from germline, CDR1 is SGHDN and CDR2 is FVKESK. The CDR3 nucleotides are TGTGCCAGCAGCCCCTATGGGGTACCCTACAATGAGCAGTTCTTC. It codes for CASSPYGVPYNEQFF.

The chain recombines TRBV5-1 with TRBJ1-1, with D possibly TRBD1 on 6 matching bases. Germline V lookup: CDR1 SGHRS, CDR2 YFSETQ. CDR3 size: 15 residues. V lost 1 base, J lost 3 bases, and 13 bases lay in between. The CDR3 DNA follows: TGCGCCAGCAGCTTGCCCCAGGGGCAGGACACTGAAGCTTTCTTT. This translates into CASSLPQGQDTEAFF. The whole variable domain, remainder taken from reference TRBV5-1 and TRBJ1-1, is KAGVTQTPRYLIKTRGQQVTLSCSPISGHRSVSWYQQTPGQGLQFLFEYFSETQRNKGNFPGRFSGRQFSNSRSEMNVSTLELGDSALYLCASSLPQGQDTEAFFGQGTRLTVV.

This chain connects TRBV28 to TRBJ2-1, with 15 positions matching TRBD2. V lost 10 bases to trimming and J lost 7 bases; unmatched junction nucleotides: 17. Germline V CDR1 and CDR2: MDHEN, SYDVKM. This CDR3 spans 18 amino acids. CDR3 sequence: CATHLRPGLAGGINEQFF. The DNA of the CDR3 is TGTGCCACACATCTAAGACCGGGACTAGCGGGAGGTATTAATGAGCAGTTCTTC.

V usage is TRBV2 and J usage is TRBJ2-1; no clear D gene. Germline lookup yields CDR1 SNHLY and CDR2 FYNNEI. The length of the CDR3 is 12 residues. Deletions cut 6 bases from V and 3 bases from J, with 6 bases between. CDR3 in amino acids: CASRGSYNEQFF. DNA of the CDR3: TGTGCCAGCAGGGGTAGCTACAATGAGCAGTTCTTC.

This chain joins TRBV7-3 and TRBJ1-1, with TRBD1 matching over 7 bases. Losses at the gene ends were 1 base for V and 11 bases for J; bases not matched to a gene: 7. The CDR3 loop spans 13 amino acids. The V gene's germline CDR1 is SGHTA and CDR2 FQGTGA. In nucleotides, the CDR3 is TGTGCCAGCAGCTTAAATGGGCAGGGGGTTGCTTTCTTT. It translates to CASSLNGQGVAFF.

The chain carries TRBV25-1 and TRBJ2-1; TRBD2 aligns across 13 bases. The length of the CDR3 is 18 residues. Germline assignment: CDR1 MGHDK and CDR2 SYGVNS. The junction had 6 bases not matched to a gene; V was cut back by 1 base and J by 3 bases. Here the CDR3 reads CASSEWRLAGGGYNEQFF. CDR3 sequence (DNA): TGTGCCAGCAGTGAATGGAGACTAGCGGGAGGAGGCTACAATGAGCAGTTCTTC.

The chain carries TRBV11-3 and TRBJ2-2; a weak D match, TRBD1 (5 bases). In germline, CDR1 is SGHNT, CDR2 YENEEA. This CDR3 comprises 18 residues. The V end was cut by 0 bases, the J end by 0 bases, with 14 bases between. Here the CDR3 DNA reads TGTGCCAGCAGCTTAGATAGTTGGGGCGGTCCGAACACCGGGGAGCTGTTTTTT. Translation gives CASSLDSWGGPNTGELFF.

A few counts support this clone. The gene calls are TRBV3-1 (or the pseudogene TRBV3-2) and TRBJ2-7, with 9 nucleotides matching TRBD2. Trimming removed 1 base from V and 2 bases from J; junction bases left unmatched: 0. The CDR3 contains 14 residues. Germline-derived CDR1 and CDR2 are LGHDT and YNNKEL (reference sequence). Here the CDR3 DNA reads TGTGCCAGCAGCCAAGGACTAGCGGCCTACGAGCAGTACTTC. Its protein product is CASSQGLAAYEQYF.

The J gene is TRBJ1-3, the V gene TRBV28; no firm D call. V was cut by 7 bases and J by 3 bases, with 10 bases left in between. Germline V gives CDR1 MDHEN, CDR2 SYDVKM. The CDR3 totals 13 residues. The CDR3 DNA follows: TGTGCCAGCAAGCGAGGGAATGGAAACACCATATATTTT. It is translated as CASKRGNGNTIYF.

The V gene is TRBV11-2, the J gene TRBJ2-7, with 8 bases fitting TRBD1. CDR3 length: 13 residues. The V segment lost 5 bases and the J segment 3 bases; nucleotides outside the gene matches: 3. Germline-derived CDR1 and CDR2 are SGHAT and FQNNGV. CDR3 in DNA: TGTGCCAGCAGCCCCGGGACAGGCTACGAGCAGTACTTC. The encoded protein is CASSPGTGYEQYF. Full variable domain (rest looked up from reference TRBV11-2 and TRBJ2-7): EAGVAQSPRYKIIEKRQSVAFWCNPISGHATLYWYQQILGQGPKLLIQFQNNGVVDDSQLPKDRFSAERLKGVDSTLKIQPAKLEDSAVYLCASSPGTGYEQYFGPGTRLTVT.

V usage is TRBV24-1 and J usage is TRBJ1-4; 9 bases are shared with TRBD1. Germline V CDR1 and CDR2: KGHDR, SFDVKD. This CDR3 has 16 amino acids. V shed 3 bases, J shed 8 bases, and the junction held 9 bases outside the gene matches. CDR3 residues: CATSDGRGQGPEKLFF. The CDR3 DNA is TGTGCCACCAGTGATGGGCGGGGACAGGGTCCGGAAAAACTGTTTTTT.

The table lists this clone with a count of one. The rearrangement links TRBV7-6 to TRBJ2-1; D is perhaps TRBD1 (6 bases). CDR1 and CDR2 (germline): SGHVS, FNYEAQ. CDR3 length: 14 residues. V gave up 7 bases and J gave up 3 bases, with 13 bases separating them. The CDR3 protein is CASKSRQDYNEQFF. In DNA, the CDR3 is TGTGCCAGCAAGAGTCGACAGGACTACAATGAGCAGTTCTTC.

The CDR3 nucleotides read TGTGCCAGCAGCTTGTACGACTCGAGCGGGGAGCTGTTTTTT. Residues: CASSLYDSSGELFF. This sequence joins TRBV5-5 and TRBJ2-2; the D is unclear. The V gene's germline CDR1 is SGHKS and CDR2 YYEKEE (reference sequence). Trimming shortened V by 1 base and J by 7 bases, and 11 bases separated the two germline ends. CDR3 length equals 14 residues.

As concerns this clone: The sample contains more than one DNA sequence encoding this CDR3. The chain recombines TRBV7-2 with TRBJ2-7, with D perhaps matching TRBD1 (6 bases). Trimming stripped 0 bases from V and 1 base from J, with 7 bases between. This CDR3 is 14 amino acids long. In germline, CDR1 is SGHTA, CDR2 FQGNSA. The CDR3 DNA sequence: TGTGCCAGCAGCTTAGCTGGACAGTCCTACGAGCAGTACTTC. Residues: CASSLAGQSYEQYF.

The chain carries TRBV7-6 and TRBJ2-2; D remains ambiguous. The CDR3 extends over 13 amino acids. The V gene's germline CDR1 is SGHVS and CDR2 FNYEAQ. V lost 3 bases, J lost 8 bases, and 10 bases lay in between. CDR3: CASSLAVAGELFF. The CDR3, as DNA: TGTGCCAGCAGCTTGGCGGTAGCTGGGGAGCTGTTTTTT.

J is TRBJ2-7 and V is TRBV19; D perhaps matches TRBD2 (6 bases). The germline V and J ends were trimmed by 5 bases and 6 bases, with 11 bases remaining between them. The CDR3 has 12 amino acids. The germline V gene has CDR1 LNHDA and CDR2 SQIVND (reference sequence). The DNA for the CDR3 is TGTGCCAGTAGTGCGGGGATGGGCGAGCAGTACTTC. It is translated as CASSAGMGEQYF.

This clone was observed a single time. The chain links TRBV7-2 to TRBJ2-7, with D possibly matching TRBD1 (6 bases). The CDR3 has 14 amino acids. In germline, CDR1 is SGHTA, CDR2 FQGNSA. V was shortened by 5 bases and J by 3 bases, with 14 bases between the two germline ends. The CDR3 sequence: CASSLNGGGYEQYF. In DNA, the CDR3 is TGTGCCAGCAGCCTCAATGGGGGCGGCTACGAGCAGTACTTC.

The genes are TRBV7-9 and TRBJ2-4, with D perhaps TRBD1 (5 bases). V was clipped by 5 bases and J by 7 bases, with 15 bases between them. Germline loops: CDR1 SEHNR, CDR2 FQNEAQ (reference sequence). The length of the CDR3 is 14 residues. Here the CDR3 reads CASSLRAGANIQYF. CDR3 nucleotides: TGTGCCAGCAGCCTCAGGGCCGGCGCGAACATTCAGTACTTC.

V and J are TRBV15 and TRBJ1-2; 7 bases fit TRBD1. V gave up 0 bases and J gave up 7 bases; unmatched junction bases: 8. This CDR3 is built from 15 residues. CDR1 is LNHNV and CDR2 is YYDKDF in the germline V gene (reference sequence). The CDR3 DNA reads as TGTGCCACCAGCAGAGAAGCTCGACAGGGCGGTGGCTACACCTTC. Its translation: CATSREARQGGGYTF.

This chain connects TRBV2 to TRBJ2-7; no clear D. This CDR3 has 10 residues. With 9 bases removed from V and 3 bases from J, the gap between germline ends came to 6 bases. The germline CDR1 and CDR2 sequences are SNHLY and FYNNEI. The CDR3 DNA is TGTGCCAGTACAGTCTACGAGCAGTACTTC. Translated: CASTVYEQYF.